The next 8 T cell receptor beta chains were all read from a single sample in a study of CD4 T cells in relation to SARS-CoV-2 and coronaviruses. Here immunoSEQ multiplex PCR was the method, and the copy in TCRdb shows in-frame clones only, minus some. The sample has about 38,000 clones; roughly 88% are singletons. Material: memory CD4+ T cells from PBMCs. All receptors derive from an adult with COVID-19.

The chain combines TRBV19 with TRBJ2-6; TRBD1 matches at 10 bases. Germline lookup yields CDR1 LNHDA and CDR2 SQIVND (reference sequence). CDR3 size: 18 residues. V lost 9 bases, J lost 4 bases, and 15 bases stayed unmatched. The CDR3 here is CASLNRDRGAGGANVLTF. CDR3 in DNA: TGTGCCAGCTTAAACCGGGACAGGGGCGCGGGGGGGGCCAACGTCCTGACTTTC.

The CDR3 DNA sequence: TGTGCCAGCAGTGAAGGAGATCTGCTCTATGGCTACACCTTC. Protein sequence: CASSEGDLLYGYTF. J is TRBJ1-2 and V is TRBV2; unclear D gene. The V gene's germline CDR1 is SNHLY and CDR2 FYNNEI. V lost 1 base, J lost 4 bases, and 10 bases lay in between. This CDR3 is 14 amino acids long.

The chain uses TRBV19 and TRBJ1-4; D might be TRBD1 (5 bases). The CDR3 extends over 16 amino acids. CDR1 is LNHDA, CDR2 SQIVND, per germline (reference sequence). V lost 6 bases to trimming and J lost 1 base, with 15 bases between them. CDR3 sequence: CASRTDRRGTNEKLFF. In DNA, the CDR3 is TGTGCCAGTAGGACCGACAGAAGAGGAACTAATGAAAAACTGTTTTTT.

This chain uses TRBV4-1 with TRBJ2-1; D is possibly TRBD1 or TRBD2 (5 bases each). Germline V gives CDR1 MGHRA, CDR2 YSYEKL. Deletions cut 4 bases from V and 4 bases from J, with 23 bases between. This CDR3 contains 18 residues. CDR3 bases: TGCGCCAGCAGCCTAAGAGGAGGTGGGGCTGATTCGTACAATGAGCAGTTCTTC. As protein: CASSLRGGGADSYNEQFF.

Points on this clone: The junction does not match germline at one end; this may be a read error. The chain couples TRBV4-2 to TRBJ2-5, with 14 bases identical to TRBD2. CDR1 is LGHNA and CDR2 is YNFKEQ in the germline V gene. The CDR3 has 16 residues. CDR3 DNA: TGTGCCAGCAGCCAACCTTGGACTAGCGGGGGGCCTCCTTTGCACTTC. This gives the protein CASSQPWTSGGPPLHF.

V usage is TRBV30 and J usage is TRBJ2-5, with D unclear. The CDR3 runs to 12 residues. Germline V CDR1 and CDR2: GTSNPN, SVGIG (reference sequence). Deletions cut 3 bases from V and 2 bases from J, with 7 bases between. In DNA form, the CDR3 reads TGTGCCTGGAGGCAGGCTCAAGAGACCCAGTACTTC. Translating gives CAWRQAQETQYF.

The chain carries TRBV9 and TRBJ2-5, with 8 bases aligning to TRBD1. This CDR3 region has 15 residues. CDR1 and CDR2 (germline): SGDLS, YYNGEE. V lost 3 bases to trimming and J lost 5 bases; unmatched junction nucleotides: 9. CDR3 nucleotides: TGTGCCAGCAGCGGAACCTCAGGGGGCCTGGAGACCCAGTACTTC. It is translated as CASSGTSGGLETQYF.

Written as DNA, the CDR3 is TGTGCCAGCAGCTTGGGGGGGACTGGCAAATACACCGGGGAGCTGTTTTTT. Translation: CASSLGGTGKYTGELFF. The chain is built from TRBV5-4 and TRBJ2-2, with D possibly TRBD2 on 6 matching bases. In germline, CDR1 is SGHNT, CDR2 YYREEE (reference sequence). V gave up 0 bases and J gave up 3 bases, with 15 bases separating them. This CDR3 has 17 residues.